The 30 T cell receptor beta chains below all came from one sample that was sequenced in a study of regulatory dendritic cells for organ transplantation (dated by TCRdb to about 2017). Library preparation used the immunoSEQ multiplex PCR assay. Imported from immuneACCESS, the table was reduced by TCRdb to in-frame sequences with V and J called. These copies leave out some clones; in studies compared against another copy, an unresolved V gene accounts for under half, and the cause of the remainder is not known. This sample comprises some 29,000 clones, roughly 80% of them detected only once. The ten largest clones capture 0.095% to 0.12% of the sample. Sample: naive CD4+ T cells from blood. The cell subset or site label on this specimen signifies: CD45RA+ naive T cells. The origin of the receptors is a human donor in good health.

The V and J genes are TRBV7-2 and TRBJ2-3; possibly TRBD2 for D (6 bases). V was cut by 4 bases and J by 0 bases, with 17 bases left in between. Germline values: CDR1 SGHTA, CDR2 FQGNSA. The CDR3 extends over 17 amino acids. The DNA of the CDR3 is TGTGCCAGCAGCTCCCATGGGCGGGGCTTTAGCACAGATACGCAGTATTTT. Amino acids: CASSSHGRGFSTDTQYF.

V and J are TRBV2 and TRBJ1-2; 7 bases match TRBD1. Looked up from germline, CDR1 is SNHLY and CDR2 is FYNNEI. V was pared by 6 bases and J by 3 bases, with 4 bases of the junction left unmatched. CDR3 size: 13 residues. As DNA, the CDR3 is TGTGCCAGCAGCGCCGACAGGGACTATGGCTACACCTTC. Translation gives CASSADRDYGYTF. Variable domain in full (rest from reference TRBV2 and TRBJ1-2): EPEVTQTPSHQVTQMGQEVILRCVPISNHLYFYWYRQILGQKVEFLVSFYNNEISEKSEIFDDQFSVERPDGSNFTLKIRSTKLEDSAMYFCASSADRDYGYTFGSGTRLTVV.

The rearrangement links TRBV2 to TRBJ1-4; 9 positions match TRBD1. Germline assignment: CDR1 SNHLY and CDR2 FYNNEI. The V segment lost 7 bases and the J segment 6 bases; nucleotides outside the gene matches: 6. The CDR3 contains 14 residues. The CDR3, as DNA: TGTGCCAGCACCCTAGACAGGGGGTATGAAAAACTGTTTTTT. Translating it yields CASTLDRGYEKLFF.

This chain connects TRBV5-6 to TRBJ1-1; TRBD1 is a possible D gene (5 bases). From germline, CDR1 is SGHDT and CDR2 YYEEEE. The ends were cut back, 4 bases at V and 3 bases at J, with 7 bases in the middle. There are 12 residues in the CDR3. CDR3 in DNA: TGTGCCAGCAGCCGACAGTACACTGAAGCTTTCTTT. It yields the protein CASSRQYTEAFF.

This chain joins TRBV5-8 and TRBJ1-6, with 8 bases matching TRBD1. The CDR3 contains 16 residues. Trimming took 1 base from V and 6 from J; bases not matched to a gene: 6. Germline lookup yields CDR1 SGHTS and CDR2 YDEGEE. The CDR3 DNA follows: TGTGCCAGCAGCTTGCGGACAGGGCTTGGTAATTCACCCCTCCACTTT. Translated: CASSLRTGLGNSPLHF.

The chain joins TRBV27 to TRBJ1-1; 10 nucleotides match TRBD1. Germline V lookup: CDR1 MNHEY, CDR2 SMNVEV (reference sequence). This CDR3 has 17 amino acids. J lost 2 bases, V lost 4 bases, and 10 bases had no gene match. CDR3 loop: CASSWTMGQGKNTEAFF. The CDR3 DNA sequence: TGTGCCAGCAGTTGGACCATGGGACAGGGGAAAAACACTGAAGCTTTCTTT.

CDR3: CASSIGLRGTQYF. The CDR3 DNA reads TGTGCCAGTAGTATAGGTCTTCGCGGTACGCAGTATTTT. This rearrangement joins TRBV19 to TRBJ2-3; no reliable D call. V was pared by 1 base and J by 8 bases, with 10 bases between. The CDR3 has 13 residues. Germline V gives CDR1 LNHDA, CDR2 SQIVND (reference sequence).

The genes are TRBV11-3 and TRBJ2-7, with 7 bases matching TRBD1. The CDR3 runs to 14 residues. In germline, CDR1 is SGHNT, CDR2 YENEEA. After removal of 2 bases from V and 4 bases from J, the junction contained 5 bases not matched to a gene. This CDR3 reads CASSLRQGRYEQYF. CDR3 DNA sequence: TGTGCCAGCAGCTTACGACAGGGAAGATACGAGCAGTACTTC.

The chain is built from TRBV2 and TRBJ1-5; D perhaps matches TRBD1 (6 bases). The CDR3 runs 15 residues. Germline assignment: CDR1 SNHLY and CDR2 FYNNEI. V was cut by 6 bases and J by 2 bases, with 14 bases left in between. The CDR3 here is CASSAQGIGNQPQHF. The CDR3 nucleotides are TGTGCCAGCAGCGCACAGGGTATAGGCAATCAGCCCCAGCATTTT.

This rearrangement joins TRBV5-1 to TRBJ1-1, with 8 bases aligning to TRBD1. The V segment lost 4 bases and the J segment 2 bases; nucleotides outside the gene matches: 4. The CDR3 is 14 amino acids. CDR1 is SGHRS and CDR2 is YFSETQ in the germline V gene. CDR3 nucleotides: TGCGCCAGCAGCCGAACAGGGGGTAACACTGAAGCTTTCTTT. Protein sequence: CASSRTGGNTEAFF.

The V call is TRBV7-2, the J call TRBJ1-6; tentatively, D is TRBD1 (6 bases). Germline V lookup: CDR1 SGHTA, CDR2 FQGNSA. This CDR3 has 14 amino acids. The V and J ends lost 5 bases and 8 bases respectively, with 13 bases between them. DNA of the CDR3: TGTGCCAGCAGCGCGACAGGTGCTGATTCACCCCTCCACTTT. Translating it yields CASSATGADSPLHF.

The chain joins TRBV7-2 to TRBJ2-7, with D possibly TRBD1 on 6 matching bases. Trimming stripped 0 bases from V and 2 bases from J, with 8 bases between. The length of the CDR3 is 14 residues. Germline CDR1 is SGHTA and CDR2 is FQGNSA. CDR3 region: CASSLAGQTYEQYF. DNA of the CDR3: TGTGCCAGCAGCTTAGCAGGACAGACCTACGAGCAGTACTTC. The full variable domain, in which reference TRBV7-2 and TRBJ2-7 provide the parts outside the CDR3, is GAGVSQSPSNKVTEKGKDVELRCDPISGHTALYWYRQSLGQGLEFLIYFQGNSAPDKSGLPSDRFSAERTGGSVSTLTIQRTQQEDSAVYLCASSLAGQTYEQYFGPGTRLTVT.

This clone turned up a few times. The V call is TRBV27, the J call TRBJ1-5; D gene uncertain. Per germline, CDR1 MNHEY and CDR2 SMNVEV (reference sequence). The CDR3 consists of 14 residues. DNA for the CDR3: TGTGCTACAGCAAAGGAATATAGCAATCAGCCCCAGCATTTT. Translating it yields CATAKEYSNQPQHF.

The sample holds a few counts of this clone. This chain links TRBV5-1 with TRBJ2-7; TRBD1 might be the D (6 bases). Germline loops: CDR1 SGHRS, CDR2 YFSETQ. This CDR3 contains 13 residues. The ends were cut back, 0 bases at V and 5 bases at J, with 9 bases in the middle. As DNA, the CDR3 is TGCGCCAGCAGCTTGGACGGGACAAACGAGCAGTACTTC. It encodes CASSLDGTNEQYF.

CDR3 nucleotide sequence: TGTGCCAGCAGTTTTCCCGGGAGGAGGGGTGAGCAGTTCTTC. Protein: CASSFPGRRGEQFF. The gene calls are TRBV6-6 and TRBJ2-1; TRBD2 matches 7 bases. V trimming: 4 bases; J trimming: 9 bases; junction bases outside the gene matches: 9. CDR1 is MNHNY, CDR2 SVGAGI, per germline (reference sequence). The CDR3 runs to 14 residues.

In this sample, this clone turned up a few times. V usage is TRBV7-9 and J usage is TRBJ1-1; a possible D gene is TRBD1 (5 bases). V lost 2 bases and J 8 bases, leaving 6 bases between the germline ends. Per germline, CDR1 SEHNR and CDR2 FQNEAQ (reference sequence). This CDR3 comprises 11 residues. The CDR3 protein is CASSLQGEAFF. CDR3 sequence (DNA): TGTGCCAGCAGCTTACAGGGCGAAGCTTTCTTT.

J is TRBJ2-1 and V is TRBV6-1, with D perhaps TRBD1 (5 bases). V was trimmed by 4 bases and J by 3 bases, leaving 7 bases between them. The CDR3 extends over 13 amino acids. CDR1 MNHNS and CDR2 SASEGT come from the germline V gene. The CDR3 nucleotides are TGTGCCAGCAGTGGACAGCTCTACAATGAGCAGTTCTTC. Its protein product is CASSGQLYNEQFF.

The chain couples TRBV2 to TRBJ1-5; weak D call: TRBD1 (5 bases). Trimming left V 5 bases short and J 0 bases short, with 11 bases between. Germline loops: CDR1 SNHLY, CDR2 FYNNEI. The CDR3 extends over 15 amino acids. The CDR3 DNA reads TGTGCCAGCAGTTCGACAGCATATAGCAATCAGCCCCAGCATTTT. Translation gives CASSSTAYSNQPQHF.

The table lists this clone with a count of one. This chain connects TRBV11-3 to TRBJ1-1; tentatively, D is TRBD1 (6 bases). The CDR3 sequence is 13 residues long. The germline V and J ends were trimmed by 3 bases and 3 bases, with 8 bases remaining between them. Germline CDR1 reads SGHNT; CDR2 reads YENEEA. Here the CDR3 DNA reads TGTGCCAGCAGCTTGAACAGGGACACTGAAGCTTTCTTT. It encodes CASSLNRDTEAFF.

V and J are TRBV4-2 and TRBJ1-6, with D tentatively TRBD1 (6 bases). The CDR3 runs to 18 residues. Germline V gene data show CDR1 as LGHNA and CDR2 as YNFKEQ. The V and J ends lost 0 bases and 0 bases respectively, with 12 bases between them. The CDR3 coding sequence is TGTGCCAGCAGCCAAGATCGGGGGGCCAGCTCCTATAATTCACCCCTCCACTTT. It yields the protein CASSQDRGASSYNSPLHF.

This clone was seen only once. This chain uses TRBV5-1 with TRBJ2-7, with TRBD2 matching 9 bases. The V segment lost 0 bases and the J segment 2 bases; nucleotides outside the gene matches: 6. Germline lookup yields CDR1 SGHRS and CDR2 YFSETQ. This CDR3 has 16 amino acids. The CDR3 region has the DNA TGCGCCAGCAGCTTGGTCCTGGCTAGCGGGGCCTACGAGCAGTACTTC. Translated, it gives CASSLVLASGAYEQYF.

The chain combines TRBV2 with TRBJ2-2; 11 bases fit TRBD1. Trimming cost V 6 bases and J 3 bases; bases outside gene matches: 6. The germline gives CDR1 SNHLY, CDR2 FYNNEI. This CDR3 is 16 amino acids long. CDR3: CASSVGTGGYTGELFF. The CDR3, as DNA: TGTGCCAGCAGCGTCGGGACAGGGGGATACACCGGGGAGCTGTTTTTT.

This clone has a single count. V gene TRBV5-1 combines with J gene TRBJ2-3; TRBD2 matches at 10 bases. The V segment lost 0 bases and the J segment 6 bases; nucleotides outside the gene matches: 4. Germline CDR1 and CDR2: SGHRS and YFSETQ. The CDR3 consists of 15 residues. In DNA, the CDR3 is TGCGCCAGCAGCTTGGTTCTAGCGGGGGATGATACGCAGTATTTT. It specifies CASSLVLAGDDTQYF.

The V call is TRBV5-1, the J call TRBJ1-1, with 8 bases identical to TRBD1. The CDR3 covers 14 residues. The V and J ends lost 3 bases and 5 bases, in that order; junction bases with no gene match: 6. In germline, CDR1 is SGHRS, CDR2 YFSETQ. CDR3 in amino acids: CASSSQGARTEAFF. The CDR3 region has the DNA TGCGCCAGCAGCTCCCAGGGGGCTAGAACTGAAGCTTTCTTT. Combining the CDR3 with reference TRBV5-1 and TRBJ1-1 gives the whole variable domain KAGVTQTPRYLIKTRGQQVTLSCSPISGHRSVSWYQQTPGQGLQFLFEYFSETQRNKGNFPGRFSGRQFSNSRSEMNVSTLELGDSALYLCASSSQGARTEAFFGQGTRLTVV.

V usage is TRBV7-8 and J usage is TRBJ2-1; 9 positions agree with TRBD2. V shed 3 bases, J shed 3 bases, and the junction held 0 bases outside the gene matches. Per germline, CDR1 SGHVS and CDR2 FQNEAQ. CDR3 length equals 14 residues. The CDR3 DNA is TGTGCCAGCAGCTTTAGCGGGGGCTACAATGAGCAGTTCTTC. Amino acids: CASSFSGGYNEQFF.

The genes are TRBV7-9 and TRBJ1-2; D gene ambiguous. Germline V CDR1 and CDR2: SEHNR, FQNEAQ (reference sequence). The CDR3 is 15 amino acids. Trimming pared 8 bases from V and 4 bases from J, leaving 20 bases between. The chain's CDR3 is CASSPVEPTTYGYTF. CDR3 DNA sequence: TGTGCCAGCTCACCAGTCGAGCCGACAACCTATGGCTACACCTTC. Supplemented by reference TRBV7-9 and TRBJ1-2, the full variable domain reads DTGVSQNPRHKITKRGQNVTFRCDPISEHNRLYWYRQTLGQGPEFLTYFQNEAQLEKSRLLSDRFSAERPKGSFSTLEIQRTEQGDSAMYLCASSPVEPTTYGYTFGSGTRLTVV.

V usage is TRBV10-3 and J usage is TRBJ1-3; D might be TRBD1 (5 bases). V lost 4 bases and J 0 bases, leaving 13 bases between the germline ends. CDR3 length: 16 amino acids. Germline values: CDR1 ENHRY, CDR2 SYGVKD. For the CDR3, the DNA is TGTGCCATCAGTGCACTCGACAGTTCCTCTGGAAACACCATATATTTT. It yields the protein CAISALDSSSGNTIYF.

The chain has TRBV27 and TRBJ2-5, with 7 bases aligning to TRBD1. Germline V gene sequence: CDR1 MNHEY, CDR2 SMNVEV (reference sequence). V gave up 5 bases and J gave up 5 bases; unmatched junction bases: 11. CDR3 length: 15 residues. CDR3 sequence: CASSPRSTGLETQYF. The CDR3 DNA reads TGTGCCAGCAGTCCCCGATCGACAGGGTTGGAGACCCAGTACTTC.

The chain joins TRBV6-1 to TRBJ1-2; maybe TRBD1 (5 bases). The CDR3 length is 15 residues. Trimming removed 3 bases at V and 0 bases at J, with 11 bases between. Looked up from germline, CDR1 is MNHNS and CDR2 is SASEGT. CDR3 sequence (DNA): TGTGCCAGCAGTGACAGGGCTGCTACTAACTATGGCTACACCTTC. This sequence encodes CASSDRAATNYGYTF.

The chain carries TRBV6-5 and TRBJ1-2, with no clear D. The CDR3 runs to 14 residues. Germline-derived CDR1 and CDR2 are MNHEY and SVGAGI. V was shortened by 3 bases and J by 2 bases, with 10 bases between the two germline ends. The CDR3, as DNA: TGTGCCAGCAGTTATGTCCCGCTAAACTATGGCTACACCTTC. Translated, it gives CASSYVPLNYGYTF.